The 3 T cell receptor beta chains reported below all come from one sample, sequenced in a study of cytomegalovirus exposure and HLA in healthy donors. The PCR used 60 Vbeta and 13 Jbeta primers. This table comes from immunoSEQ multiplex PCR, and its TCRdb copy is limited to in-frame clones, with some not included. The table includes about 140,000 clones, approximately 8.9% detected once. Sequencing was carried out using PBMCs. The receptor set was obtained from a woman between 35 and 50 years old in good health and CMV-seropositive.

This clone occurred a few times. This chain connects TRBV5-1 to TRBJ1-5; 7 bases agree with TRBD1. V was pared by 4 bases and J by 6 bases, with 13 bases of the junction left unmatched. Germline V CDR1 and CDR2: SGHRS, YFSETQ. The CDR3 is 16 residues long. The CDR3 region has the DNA TGCGCCAGCAGCGAACAGGGGTCAGATTCGGGTCAGCCCCAGCATTTT. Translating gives CASSEQGSDSGQPQHF.

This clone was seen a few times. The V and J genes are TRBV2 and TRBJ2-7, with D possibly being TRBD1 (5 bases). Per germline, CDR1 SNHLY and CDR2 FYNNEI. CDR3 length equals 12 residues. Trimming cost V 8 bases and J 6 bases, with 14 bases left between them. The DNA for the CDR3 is TGTGCCAGCGACGACCAGACAGCCGAGCAGTACTTC. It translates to CASDDQTAEQYF.

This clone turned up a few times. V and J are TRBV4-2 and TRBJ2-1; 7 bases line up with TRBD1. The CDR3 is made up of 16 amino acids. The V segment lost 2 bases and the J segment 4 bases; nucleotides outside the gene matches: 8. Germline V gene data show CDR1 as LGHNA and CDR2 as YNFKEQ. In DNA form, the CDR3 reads TGTGCCAGCAGCCAACCCCGACAGGGATTATACAATGAGCAGTTCTTC. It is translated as CASSQPRQGLYNEQFF.